This paragraph reports one T cell receptor (beta chain). Its antigen is not known. The V gene end was trimmed by 2 bases and the J gene end by 1 base; junction bases not matched to a gene: 3. CDR1 is SGHNT and CDR2 is YYREEE in the germline V gene (reference sequence). The CDR3 runs to 15 residues. The table came from immunoSEQ multiplex PCR; TCRdb's copy has only in-frame clones and leaves some out. Of almost 200,000 clones listed, roughly 77% are singletons. The data stem from a study of cytomegalovirus exposure and HLA in healthy donors. Whole-study findings and limits: TCR beta chains numbering some 150 were designated cytomegalovirus-associated.

Material for sequencing was PBMCs. The clonotype comes from a woman in her 30s in good health and CMV-seronegative. The rearrangement links TRBV5-4 to TRBJ2-1; 7 nucleotides align to TRBD1. This CDR3 reads CASSLQGFSYNEQFF. The CDR3 bases are TGTGCCAGCAGCTTACAGGGGTTTTCCTACAATGAGCAGTTCTTC.